The 18 T cell receptor beta chains below come from one sample, sequenced in a study of blood T cell repertoires in COVID-19. Generated by immunoSEQ multiplex PCR, the TCRdb table keeps only in-frame clones and is missing some. The repertoire includes 75,000 to 90,000 clones, around four fifths of them detected once, and about a sixth sits in the top ten. Sequencing input: peripheral blood. The receptors derive from a man older than 75 with active or convalescent COVID-19.

The V gene is TRBV7-8, the J gene TRBJ2-3; D remains unclear. Trimming cost V 1 base and J 2 bases, with 7 bases left between them. The CDR3 is 14 residues long. The germline CDR1 and CDR2 sequences are SGHVS and FQNEAQ. In DNA form, the CDR3 reads TGTGCCAGCAGCTTAGAAGAGGTCACAGATACGCAGTATTTT. It translates to CASSLEEVTDTQYF.

In the case of this clone: Other nucleotide sequences from this sample produce the same CDR3. This CDR3 is CASSLVPGNYGYTF. The CDR3 nucleotides are TGTGCCAGCAGCTTAGTGCCGGGTAACTATGGCTACACCTTC. V gene TRBV7-9 combines with J gene TRBJ1-2; D call uncertain. Trimming left V 1 base short and J 1 base short, with 7 bases between. Germline V lookup: CDR1 SEHNR, CDR2 FQNEAQ (reference sequence). The CDR3 consists of 14 residues.

The CDR3 loop reads CASSLGFWRSGNNDEQFF. The CDR3 region has the DNA TGTGCCAGCAGCTTAGGGTTCTGGAGAAGCGGGAATAACGATGAGCAGTTCTTC. J is TRBJ2-1 and V is TRBV11-2; 7 bases map to TRBD2. The germline gives CDR1 SGHAT, CDR2 FQNNGV. V shed 1 base and J 8 bases; nucleotides not matched to a gene: 17. This CDR3 is built from 18 residues.

The chain couples TRBV5-1 to TRBJ2-5, with 7 bases that match TRBD2. Germline CDR1 SGHRS, CDR2 YFSETQ. J gave up 4 bases and V 4 bases, and 7 bases lay outside the gene matches. The length of the CDR3 is 14 residues. The CDR3 nucleotides read TGCGCCAGCAGCCTATTGGGGGAGGGAGAGACCCAGTACTTC. Encoded protein: CASSLLGEGETQYF. The whole variable domain, remainder taken from reference TRBV5-1 and TRBJ2-5, is KAGVTQTPRYLIKTRGQQVTLSCSPISGHRSVSWYQQTPGQGLQFLFEYFSETQRNKGNFPGRFSGRQFSNSRSEMNVSTLELGDSALYLCASSLLGEGETQYFGPGTRLLVL.

This chain connects TRBV5-1 to TRBJ1-6; 8 nucleotides align to TRBD1. This CDR3 contains 14 residues. V shed 3 bases, J shed 7 bases, and the junction held 3 bases outside the gene matches. CDR1 is SGHRS and CDR2 is YFSETQ in the germline V gene. This CDR3 is CASSYGQGNSPLHF. The CDR3 DNA follows: TGCGCCAGCAGCTATGGACAGGGAAATTCACCCCTCCACTTT.

The chain joins TRBV10-2 to TRBJ1-5; TRBD1 aligns across 9 bases. This CDR3 spans 15 amino acids. Germline V CDR1 and CDR2: WSHSY, SAAADI. V shed 6 bases, J shed 3 bases, and the junction held 6 bases outside the gene matches. CDR3 in DNA: TGCGCCAGCAGCAAGGACAGGGGATCCAATCAGCCCCAGCATTTT. It translates to CASSKDRGSNQPQHF.

The chain uses TRBV28 and TRBJ1-2, with a weak D call TRBD1 (5 bases). Germline V gene lookup returns CDR1 MDHEN and CDR2 SYDVKM. This CDR3 has 12 amino acids. V lost 5 bases, J lost 4 bases, and 8 bases lay in between. The CDR3 DNA reads TGTGCCAGCAGTAGGGGTGGCTATGGCTACACCTTC. As protein: CASSRGGYGYTF.

V gene TRBV7-9 combines with J gene TRBJ1-6; no definite D call. Trimming stripped 2 bases from V and 6 bases from J, with 14 bases between. The germline CDR1 and CDR2 sequences are SEHNR and FQNEAQ (reference sequence). The CDR3 consists of 16 residues. This CDR3 reads CASSLPPLRSNSPLHF. In DNA form, the CDR3 reads TGTGCCAGCAGCTTACCCCCCCTCCGCAGTAATTCACCCCTCCACTTT. Full variable domain (rest looked up from reference TRBV7-9 and TRBJ1-6): DTGVSQNPRHKITKRGQNVTFRCDPISEHNRLYWYRQTLGQGPEFLTYFQNEAQLEKSRLLSDRFSAERPKGSFSTLEIQRTEQGDSAMYLCASSLPPLRSNSPLHFGNGTRLTVT.

The chain uses TRBV14 and TRBJ2-7; D is possibly TRBD2 (6 bases). The CDR3 covers 13 residues. Trimming pared 4 bases from V and 0 bases from J, leaving 7 bases between. Germline assignment: CDR1 SGHDN and CDR2 FVKESK. For the CDR3, the DNA is TGTGCCAGCAGCCGCGGGAACTCCTACGAGCAGTACGTC. This gives the protein CASSRGNSYEQYV.

The rearrangement uses TRBV28 and TRBJ1-5, with TRBD1 as a possible D gene (6 bases). The V end was cut by 10 bases, the J end by 0 bases, with 16 bases between. CDR1 and CDR2 (germline): MDHEN, SYDVKM. CDR3 length: 15 amino acids. CDR3 DNA: TGTGCCACCTACAGGGTTCCAAATAGCAATCAGCCCCAGCATTTT. Protein product: CATYRVPNSNQPQHF. Full variable domain (remainder filled in from reference TRBV28 and TRBJ1-5): DVKVTQSSRYLVKRTGEKVFLECVQDMDHENMFWYRQDPGLGLRLIYFSYDVKMKEKGDIPEGYSVSREKKERFSLILESASTNQTSMYLCATYRVPNSNQPQHFGDGTRLSIL.

The rearrangement joins TRBV7-8 to TRBJ1-1; D remains unclear. V lost 5 bases, J lost 7 bases, and 11 bases lay in between. The CDR3 extends over 12 amino acids. Germline lookup yields CDR1 SGHVS and CDR2 FQNEAQ. DNA of the CDR3: TGTGCCAGCAGCCGGTGGGAGAGTGAAGCTTTCTTT. This gives the protein CASSRWESEAFF.

The CDR3 here is CASSWQGVNEQFF. The CDR3, as DNA: TGTGCCAGCAGTTGGCAGGGGGTCAATGAGCAGTTCTTC. V usage is TRBV28 and J usage is TRBJ2-1, with TRBD1 identical over 7 bases. The CDR3 spans 13 residues. Germline values: CDR1 MDHEN, CDR2 SYDVKM. With V trimmed by 4 bases and J by 6 bases, 3 bases remained unmatched. The variable domain in full, completed from reference TRBV28 and TRBJ2-1, reads DVKVTQSSRYLVKRTGEKVFLECVQDMDHENMFWYRQDPGLGLRLIYFSYDVKMKEKGDIPEGYSVSREKKERFSLILESASTNQTSMYLCASSWQGVNEQFFGPGTRLTVL.

The gene calls are TRBV29-1 and TRBJ1-4; D unclear. The CDR3 is 11 residues long. Deletions cut 1 base from V and 8 bases from J, with 5 bases between. Germline assignment: CDR1 SQVTM and CDR2 ANQGSEA. The CDR3 spells CSVEVGEKLFF. The CDR3 nucleotides are TGCAGCGTTGAAGTGGGCGAAAAACTGTTTTTT.

This clone was counted between two and nine times. V is TRBV24-1 and J is TRBJ2-3, with 12 bases matching TRBD2. V lost 3 bases and J lost 2; bases outside the gene matches: 5. Germline V lookup: CDR1 KGHDR, CDR2 SFDVKD. The CDR3 has 17 residues. The CDR3 nucleotides read TGTGCCACCAGTGATCGGACTAGCGGGAAACACACAGATACGCAGTATTTT. This translates into CATSDRTSGKHTDTQYF.

V usage is TRBV3-1 (or the pseudogene TRBV3-2) and J usage is TRBJ2-3; maybe TRBD1 (6 bases). The CDR3 has 16 amino acids. Trimming cost V 4 bases and J 1 base, with 15 bases left between them. From germline, CDR1 is LGHDT and CDR2 YNNKEL (reference sequence). CDR3 sequence reads: CASSPTGGTGTDTQYF. CDR3 nucleotides: TGTGCCAGCAGCCCAACTGGGGGCACTGGCACAGATACGCAGTATTTT.

V usage is TRBV5-1 and J usage is TRBJ2-3; D possibly corresponds to TRBD1 (5 bases). CDR3 length equals 17 residues. Germline CDR1 SGHRS, CDR2 YFSETQ. With 2 bases removed from V and 5 bases from J, the gap between germline ends came to 21 bases. CDR3 in amino acids: CASSFDGAGFRLDTQYF. In DNA, the CDR3 is TGCGCCAGCAGCTTTGATGGGGCAGGGTTTCGATTAGATACGCAGTATTTT.

This rearrangement joins TRBV27 to TRBJ1-6; 9 nucleotides line up with TRBD1. Per the germline V gene, CDR1 is MNHEY and CDR2 is SMNVEV (reference sequence). V shed 5 bases, J shed 9 bases, and the junction held 5 bases outside the gene matches. The CDR3 sequence is 14 residues long. The CDR3: CASSQRDRVSPLHF. The CDR3 DNA reads TGTGCCAGCAGTCAACGGGACAGGGTTTCACCCCTCCACTTT.

The rearrangement links TRBV28 to TRBJ2-1; the D is unclear. Germline V gives CDR1 MDHEN, CDR2 SYDVKM. CDR3 length: 15 amino acids. The V end was cut by 5 bases, the J end by 3 bases, with 14 bases between. The CDR3 coding sequence is TGTGCCAGCAGTCCCCCAGGCTTCATCTACAATGAGCAGTTCTTC. Translated: CASSPPGFIYNEQFF.